Following are 25 T cell receptor beta chains from one sample sequenced in a study of identical twins. TCRdb analysed the 5' RACE reads with MiXCR anew, one entry per CDR3 protein. The table lists 200,000 to 250,000 distinct CDR3 sequences, 6.5% of them singletons. The data also belong to a second study, concerning T cells expressing NK-cell markers.

The sequencing input was CD8+ T cells sorted from blood. The origin of the receptors is a woman aged 18 to 35 in good health.

On this clonotype: This could be a read error, since a much larger clone is one nucleotide away. The chain has TRBV7-9 and TRBJ2-7, with TRBD2 matching over 11 bases. Unmatched junction bases numbered 8, after V lost 8 bases and J lost 2 bases. The CDR3 is made up of 15 amino acids. CDR1 is SEHNR and CDR2 is FQNEAQ in the germline V gene (reference sequence). The DNA of the CDR3 is TGTGCCAGCGGCGATGCGGGACTAGCGGCCTACGAGCAGTACTTC. Residues: CASGDAGLAAYEQYF.

The V and J genes are TRBV2 and TRBJ1-4; maybe TRBD1 (6 bases). Trimming pared 7 bases from V and 3 bases from J, leaving 21 bases between. This CDR3 comprises 17 residues. Germline V gene data show CDR1 as SNHLY and CDR2 as FYNNEI. The CDR3 spells CASTEGIFQGPNEKLFF. The CDR3 coding sequence is TGTGCCAGCACCGAGGGAATATTCCAGGGGCCTAATGAAAAACTGTTTTTT.

J is TRBJ2-1 and V is TRBV5-5; TRBD2 might be the D (6 bases). Trimming cost V 4 bases and J 8 bases, with 19 bases left between them. Germline V CDR1 and CDR2: SGHKS, YYEKEE (reference sequence). The CDR3 runs to 15 residues. CDR3 DNA: TGTGCCAGCAGCCGCCCTAGCTCGGGGGTCCATGAGCAGTTCTTC. It encodes CASSRPSSGVHEQFF. Variable domain in full (rest from reference TRBV5-5 and TRBJ2-1): DAGVTQSPTHLIKTRGQQVTLRCSPISGHKSVSWYQQVLGQGPQFIFQYYEKEERGRGNFPDRFSARQFPNYSSELNVNALLLGDSALYLCASSRPSSGVHEQFFGPGTRLTVL.

The rearrangement links TRBV5-1 to TRBJ2-7, with 9 bases fitting TRBD1. The J segment lost 7 bases and the V segment lost 0 bases, leaving 20 bases of the junction unmatched. The CDR3 sequence is 19 residues long. Germline V gives CDR1 SGHRS, CDR2 YFSETQ. In DNA, the CDR3 is TGCGCCAGCAGCTTGGGGCGCGGAGAACACAGGGGGCAGATGGCTGAGCAGTACTTC. Translation: CASSLGRGEHRGQMAEQYF.

The chain carries TRBV7-9 and TRBJ1-3; D is ambiguous. The CDR3 extends over 16 amino acids. Trimming cost V 5 bases and J 0 bases, with 14 bases left between them. The germline V gene encodes CDR1 SEHNR and CDR2 FQNEAQ (reference sequence). DNA of the CDR3: TGTGCCAGCAGCCCGCTTATAGGCCCCTCTGGAAACACCATATATTTT. This encodes CASSPLIGPSGNTIYF.

The table lists this clonotype with many counts. The junction departs from germline at one end; a sequencing error may be responsible. This chain connects TRBV5-6 to TRBJ2-7; possibly TRBD2 for D (6 bases). From germline, CDR1 is SGHDT and CDR2 YYEEEE. The CDR3 sequence is 14 residues long. As DNA, the CDR3 is TGTGCCAGCAACTTGGAGGGAAGAGTCTACGAGCAGTACTTC. Its translation is CASNLEGRVYEQYF.

This clonotype was detected only a few times. This chain links TRBV7-9 with TRBJ1-4; a weak D match, TRBD1 (5 bases). This CDR3 has 14 residues. Germline CDR1 SEHNR, CDR2 FQNEAQ (reference sequence). V dropped 1 base and J dropped 8 bases, with 11 bases sitting between them. CDR3 in amino acids: CASSLVGRGEKLFF. The DNA of the CDR3 is TGTGCCAGCAGCTTAGTGGGAAGGGGCGAAAAACTGTTTTTT.

This clonotype was counted at least ten times. The chain links TRBV12-3 or TRBV12-4 to TRBJ2-1; 8 nucleotides line up with TRBD2. The CDR3 has 17 amino acids. Losses at the gene ends were 4 bases for V and 4 bases for J; bases not matched to a gene: 12. CDR3 residues: CASSSPEAGASYNEQFF. The CDR3, as DNA: TGTGCCAGCAGTTCCCCGGAAGCGGGAGCGAGTTACAATGAGCAGTTCTTC.

This clonotype was found many times. The genes are TRBV12-3 or TRBV12-4 and TRBJ1-1, with D tentatively TRBD1 (6 bases). This CDR3 region has 12 residues. Between the trimmed V and J ends, which lost 4 bases and 6 bases, there was a span of 9 bases. In nucleotides, the CDR3 is TGTGCCAGCAGTTACGGACAGTCTGAAGCTTTCTTT. Amino acid sequence: CASSYGQSEAFF.

This clonotype showed up many times. The CDR3 loop is CASSDLTSGHYEQYF. DNA of the CDR3: TGCGCCAGCAGTGATCTTACTAGCGGGCACTACGAGCAGTACTTC. The chain uses TRBV10-2 and TRBJ2-7, with 9 bases identical to TRBD2. The CDR3 has 15 residues. Germline values: CDR1 WSHSY, CDR2 SAAADI. The J segment lost 3 bases and the V segment lost 3 bases, leaving 6 bases of the junction unmatched.

The table lists this clonotype with a few counts. CDR3 coding DNA: TGTGCCAGCAGCTCCCGGGAGAGCACTGAAGCTTTCTTT. Its protein is CASSSRESTEAFF. The rearrangement uses TRBV7-9 and TRBJ1-1; D remains unclear. Germline V gene lookup returns CDR1 SEHNR and CDR2 FQNEAQ (reference sequence). The CDR3 sequence is 13 residues long. Trimming took off 4 bases at V and 4 bases at J, with 10 bases between the two ends.

This clonotype was observed a few times. The genes are TRBV19 and TRBJ2-2, with unresolved D. The germline V gene has CDR1 LNHDA and CDR2 SQIVND (reference sequence). The V end was cut by 8 bases, the J end by 3 bases, with 10 bases between. CDR3 length equals 13 residues. The CDR3 sequence is CASLPQDTGELFF. CDR3 coding DNA: TGTGCCAGTCTCCCTCAGGACACCGGGGAGCTGTTTTTT.

This clonotype was detected ten times or more. The genes are TRBV6-5 and TRBJ1-2; D gene ambiguous. This CDR3 has 15 residues. V shed 2 bases and J shed 2 bases, with 12 bases lying between them. The germline CDR1 and CDR2 sequences are MNHEY and SVGAGI. The CDR3 coding sequence is TGTGCCAGCAGTTACGGGATGGGCACCAACTATGGCTACACCTTC. Its protein product is CASSYGMGTNYGYTF.

There are a few counts of this clonotype. The rearrangement joins TRBV9 to TRBJ1-1; D gene unclear. Germline values: CDR1 SGDLS, CDR2 YYNGEE. CDR3 length: 13 residues. V dropped 3 bases and J dropped 0 bases, with 6 bases sitting between them. CDR3 nucleotide sequence: TGTGCCAGCAGCGAAACTATGAACACTGAAGCTTTCTTT. Its translation is CASSETMNTEAFF.

Many counts were recorded for this clonotype. CDR3 sequence: CASSRLGVYEQYF. The CDR3 coding sequence is TGTGCCAGCAGCCGACTAGGGGTATACGAGCAGTACTTC. The chain links TRBV7-9 to TRBJ2-7, with a weak D call TRBD2 (6 bases). This CDR3 has 13 residues. Germline V CDR1 and CDR2: SEHNR, FQNEAQ (reference sequence). V lost 5 bases to trimming and J lost 4 bases, with 12 bases between them.

This clonotype was seen ten or more times. The rearrangement links TRBV12-3 or TRBV12-4 to TRBJ1-2; TRBD1 might be the D (6 bases). Between the trimmed V and J ends, which lost 6 bases and 8 bases, there was a span of 13 bases. This CDR3 is built from 12 residues. CDR3 DNA: TGTGCCAGCAGACCAGGGGATCGCGGCTACACCTTC. This codes for CASRPGDRGYTF.

The chain is built from TRBV3-1 and TRBJ2-1; 11 nucleotides align to TRBD2. The CDR3 covers 16 residues. Germline CDR1 and CDR2: LGHDT and YNNKEL (reference sequence). Unmatched junction bases numbered 7, after V lost 4 bases and J lost 5 bases. CDR3 in DNA: TGTGCCAGCAGCCGGGGCGGGACTAGCGGAAACAATGAGCAGTTCTTC. Its protein product is CASSRGGTSGNNEQFF.

The chain recombines TRBV6-1 with TRBJ1-5; D possibly corresponds to TRBD1 (5 bases). The length of the CDR3 is 14 residues. Trimming removed 10 bases from V and 4 bases from J, with 17 bases in between. Germline CDR1 reads MNHNS; CDR2 reads SASEGT. The CDR3 loop is CATGTRTRNQPQHF. The CDR3 DNA reads TGTGCCACCGGGACCCGAACGAGAAATCAGCCCCAGCATTTT.

This clonotype appeared a few times. The chain employs TRBV29-1 and TRBJ2-5; 7 bases line up with TRBD1. CDR1 is SQVTM and CDR2 is ANQGSEA in the germline V gene. This CDR3 region has 11 residues. V shed 4 bases, J shed 5 bases, and the junction held 1 base outside the gene matches. CDR3 DNA sequence: TGCAGCGTTGCACAGGGGGAGACCCAGTACTTC. Its protein is CSVAQGETQYF.

V gene TRBV12-3 or TRBV12-4 combines with J gene TRBJ1-5, with D tentatively TRBD1 (5 bases). V dropped 1 base and J dropped 3 bases, with 13 bases sitting between them. The CDR3 extends over 16 amino acids. The CDR3 DNA follows: TGTGCCAGCAGTTTAGGGGGGGTAGGGAACAATCAGCCCCAGCATTTT. It codes for CASSLGGVGNNQPQHF.

This clonotype was recorded a few times. The chain uses TRBV6-4 and TRBJ2-3, with D maybe TRBD1 (6 bases). CDR3 length: 17 amino acids. The germline V and J ends were trimmed by 4 bases and 2 bases, with 19 bases remaining between them. Germline CDR1 is MRHNA and CDR2 is SNTAGT. CDR3 region: CASSALFRGKFTDTQYF. DNA of the CDR3: TGTGCCAGCAGTGCCCTGTTTAGGGGGAAATTCACAGATACGCAGTATTTT.

A few counts support this clonotype. A junction boundary mismatches the germline segment, possibly from a read error. The rearrangement joins TRBV6-6 to TRBJ1-4, with D tentatively TRBD1 (5 bases). The germline V gene encodes CDR1 MNHNY and CDR2 SVGAGI (reference sequence). CDR3 length: 13 amino acids. The CDR3 DNA is TGTGCCAGCACTCTGGGGGGTAATCAAAAACTGTTTTTT. As protein: CASTLGGNQKLFF.

This clonotype was observed a handful of times. The chain has TRBV6-1 and TRBJ2-5, with TRBD2 matching 7 bases. The CDR3 length is 15 residues. Germline V gene data show CDR1 as MNHNS and CDR2 as SASEGT. J gave up 2 bases and V 6 bases, and 9 bases lay outside the gene matches. CDR3 DNA: TGTGCCAGCAGCCTGGGACGGCGGGGGCAAGAGACCCAGTACTTC. Translated: CASSLGRRGQETQYF.

This clonotype was observed at least ten times. This chain links TRBV7-9 with TRBJ2-1; D is tentatively TRBD1 or TRBD2 (5 bases each). Trimming cost V 5 bases and J 12 bases, with 14 bases left between them. The germline V gene has CDR1 SEHNR and CDR2 FQNEAQ (reference sequence). The CDR3 is 12 amino acids. DNA for the CDR3: TGTGCCAGCAGCCAAGGGGACCCTAGGCAGTTCTTC. The encoded protein is CASSQGDPRQFF. The entire variable domain, with the rest obtained from reference TRBV7-9 and TRBJ2-1, is as follows: DTGVSQNPRHKITKRGQNVTFRCDPISEHNRLYWYRQTLGQGPEFLTYFQNEAQLEKSRLLSDRFSAERPKGSFSTLEIQRTEQGDSAMYLCASSQGDPRQFFGPGTRLTVL.

The V gene is TRBV20-1, the J gene TRBJ2-3, with 9 positions matching TRBD2. The CDR3 contains 15 residues. V was pared by 2 bases and J by 1 base, with 4 bases of the junction left unmatched. The germline V gene has CDR1 DFQATT and CDR2 SNEGSKA (reference sequence). The CDR3 nucleotides read TGCAGTGCTAGACAGCGGGAGGTGGGCACAGATACGCAGTATTTT. It encodes CSARQREVGTDTQYF.